This T cell receptor beta chain was recovered during a study of PD-L1 blockade in urothelial cancer (dated by TCRdb to about 2017). With respect to the entire study: Therapy was started in about 2014 for all patients, and atezolizumab 1,200 mg was administered intravenously every 3 weeks. Blood samples yielded a median of around 150,000 T cells and 65,000 to 95,000 unique TCRs, with median clonality roughly 0.084. The study, an exploratory multi-omic analysis, examined somatic, immune and clinical correlates of response to PD-L1 blockade with atezolizumab in urothelial cancer. Pretreatment tumor samples and matched peripheral blood, collected serially before and after atezolizumab treatment, underwent TCR sequencing. Twenty-nine patients had pretreatment blood TCR-seq, some 25 had at least one posttreatment blood collection, and some 25 had tumor TCR-seq. In the same patients, pretreatment tumors underwent whole exome sequencing and RNA sequencing in addition to TCR sequencing. An ECOG performance status of 0 or 1 was recorded for the patients, and 0 to 3 prior chemotherapy regimens had been received by the patients. Durable clinical benefit was defined as progression-free survival longer than 6 months, and TCR features were also tested against progression-free and overall survival. Roughly ten patients achieved durable clinical benefit and fewer than 25 did not. Blood samples were analyzed at 3 weeks after treatment start (second dose) and at 6 weeks after treatment start. About 85% of the roughly 30 patients were males with bladder-origin urothelial cancer, and about 60% of the 29 reported a prior smoking history. Paper-wide results and their limitations: Patients with durable benefit showed greater expansion of tumor-associated TCR clones in peripheral blood 3 weeks after starting treatment (n of about 20, p = 0.022). Small sample size (n of about 30) and many exploratory analyses mean the results are intended to be hypothesis-generating. Improved progression-free and overall survival was found to be associated with pretreatment peripheral blood TCR clonality below the median.

Synthetic TCR analog templates were spiked into each PCR so that absolute template abundance could be estimated from read counts. Using the immunoSEQ assay, TCRbeta CDR3 regions were amplified from genomic DNA with bias-controlled V and J gene primers. Sequencing of rearranged TCRbeta segments was performed at approximately 20X coverage. From the authors' description of their analysis: Sequencing errors were corrected by clustering, and CDR3s were annotated against IMGT so that V, D and J genes could be assigned. Downstream analyses used only productive TCRbeta rearrangements, leaving out any out-of-frame or stop-codon sequences. Clonality was computed as one minus Shannon entropy normalized by the log of the number of unique productive sequences. Fisher's exact test with Benjamini-Hochberg correction, at a threshold of adjusted p below 0.01, was used to find clones that differed between time points or between blood and tumor. TCRdb limited this immuneACCESS table to in-frame rearrangements with V and J called. A share of clones is missing; checked studies link under half to unresolved V genes, and the rest is unexplained. V and J calls and clone size are copied from that table; D and trimming were computed from the DNA. Here the sample has roughly 17,000 clones; roughly 90% occur a single time. The ten largest clonotypes hold about an eighth of the sample.

In the paper's terms, the time point label means: pretreatment peripheral blood. The cohort included roughly 30 patients with locally advanced or metastatic urothelial carcinoma who were treated at Memorial Sloan Kettering on a trial protocol. Peripheral blood mononuclear cells were collected pretreatment and during treatment, with between 1 and 8 total time points per patient. The Qiagen DNeasy Blood extraction kit was used to purify genomic DNA from total PBMCs and tumor samples. PBMCs were collected pretreatment and during treatment, and were isolated and stored as previously described. On this clone itself: Its target antigen remains unknown. No much larger clone is present one base from it, and per-base qualities are unavailable.

The germline V and J ends show losses of 5 bases and 7 bases respectively, and no gene match explains 10 bases of the junction. CDR1 and CDR2 (SEHNR, FQNEAQ) derive from the germline V gene (reference sequence). The cysteine opens and the phenylalanine closes a CDR3 of 15 amino acids. Only the CDR3 DNA is retained, 45 bases long and in frame from the first base. This chain joins TRBV7-9 to TRBJ1-5, and TRBD1 matches 8 of the central bases. The source of this sequence is a man aged 70 or older with urothelial cancer. This material consisted of PBMCs, taken around atezolizumab (anti-PD-L1) treatment. The sequenced DNA is TGTGCCAGCAGCACAACAGGGGGAGACGGACAGCCCCAGCATTTT. Its protein product is CASSTTGGDGQPQHF.